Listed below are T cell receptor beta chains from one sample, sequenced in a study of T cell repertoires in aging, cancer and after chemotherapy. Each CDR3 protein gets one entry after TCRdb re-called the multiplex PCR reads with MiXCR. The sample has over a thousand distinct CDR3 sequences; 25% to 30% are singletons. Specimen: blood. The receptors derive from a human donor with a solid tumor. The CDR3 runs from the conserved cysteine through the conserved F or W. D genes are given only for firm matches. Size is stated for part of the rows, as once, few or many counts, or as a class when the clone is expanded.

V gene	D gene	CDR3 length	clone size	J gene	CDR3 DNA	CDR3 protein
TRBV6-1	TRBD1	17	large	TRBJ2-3	TGTGCCAGCAGTGTGTCTAGTAGGGGGCGCAATGGAGATACGCAGTATTTT	CASSVSSRGRNGDTQYF
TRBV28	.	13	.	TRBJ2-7	TGTGCCAGCAGTTCTCCGGGGGGCCACGAGCAGTACTTC	CASSSPGGHEQYF
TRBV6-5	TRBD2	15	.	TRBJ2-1	TGTGCCAGCAAGTTAGCGGGGAGCTCCTACAATGAGCAGTTCTTC	CASKLAGSSYNEQFF
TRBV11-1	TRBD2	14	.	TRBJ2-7	TGTGCCAGCAGCTTAGGAGCGGGAGACTACGAGCAGTACTTC	CASSLGAGDYEQYF
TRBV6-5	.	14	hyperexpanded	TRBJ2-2	TGTGCCAGCAGTTACCAGGGGTTGACCGGGGAGCTGTTTTTT	CASSYQGLTGELFF
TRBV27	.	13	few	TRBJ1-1	TGTGCCAGCAGTTTATATGGGCCCACTGAAGCTTTCTTT	CASSLYGPTEAFF
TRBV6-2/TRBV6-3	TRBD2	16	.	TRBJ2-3	TGTGCCAGCAGTTACCCAAGTAGCGGGAGAACAGATACGCAGTATTTT	CASSYPSSGRTDTQYF
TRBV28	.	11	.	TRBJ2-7	TGTGCCAGCAGTTTCCCCGACGAGCAGTACTTC	CASSFPDEQYF
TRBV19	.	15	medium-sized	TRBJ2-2	TGTGCCAGTAGTATAGAGGGAAGGGTCCACGGGGAGCTGTTTTTT	CASSIEGRVHGELFF
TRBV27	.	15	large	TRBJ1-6	TGTGCCAGCAGTGTGGGGCCAGGGTGGAATTCACCCCTCCACTTT	CASSVGPGWNSPLHF
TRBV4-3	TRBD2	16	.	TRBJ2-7	TGCGCCAGCAGCCGAGAGCTAGCGGGAGATACCTACGAGCAGTACTTC	CASSRELAGDTYEQYF
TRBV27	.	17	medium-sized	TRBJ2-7	TGTGCCAGCAGTTTAAGTATGTCCTACACAATTATCGGGGAGCAGTACTTC	CASSLSMSYTIIGEQYF
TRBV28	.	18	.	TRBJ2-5	TGTGCCAGCAGTTTTGATGCCCGATTAGGAACTAACCAAGAGACCCAGTACTTC	CASSFDARLGTNQETQYF
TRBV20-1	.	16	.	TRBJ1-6	TGCAGTGCCAGTCTTCCTGGGCGGGGGACAAATTCACCCCTCCACTTT	CSASLPGRGTNSPLHF
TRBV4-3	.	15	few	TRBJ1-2	TGCGCCAGCAGCCAAGATAGGTCAGGGCTCTATGGCTACACCTTC	CASSQDRSGLYGYTF
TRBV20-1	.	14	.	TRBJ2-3	TGCAGTGCTAGAGATATGCTAGTTTACGATACGCAGTATTTT	CSARDMLVYDTQYF
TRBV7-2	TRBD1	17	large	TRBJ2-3	TGTGCCAGCAGCCGGGACAGGGGGCTGGAGTTCACAGATACGCAGTATTTT	CASSRDRGLEFTDTQYF
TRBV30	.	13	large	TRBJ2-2	TGTGCCTGGGGGACATCGAACACCGGGGAGCTGTTTTTT	CAWGTSNTGELFF
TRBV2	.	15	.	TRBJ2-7	TGTGCCAGTAAGACCGGGCCTCTAAGCTCCTACGAGCAGTACTTC	CASKTGPLSSYEQYF
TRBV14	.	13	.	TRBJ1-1	TGTGCCAGCAGCCAAGACCATAACACTGAAGCTTTCTTT	CASSQDHNTEAFF
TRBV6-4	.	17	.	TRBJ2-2	TGTGCCAGCAGTGACACTTCACAGGGCACGATCACCGGGGAGCTGTTTTTT	CASSDTSQGTITGELFF
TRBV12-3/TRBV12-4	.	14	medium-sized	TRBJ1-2	TGTGCCAGCAGCCAAAACCGTGGGATTTATGGCTACACCTTC	CASSQNRGIYGYTF
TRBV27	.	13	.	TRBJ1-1	TGTGCCAGCAGTTTATATGGGCCCACTAAAGCTTTCTTT	CASSLYGPTKAFF
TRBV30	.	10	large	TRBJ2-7	TGTGCCTGGAGTATCGACGAGCAGTACTTC	CAWSIDEQYF
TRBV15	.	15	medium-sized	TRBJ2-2	TGTGCCACCAGAACGAGGCGGGAACCGGGGGAGGAGCTGTTTTTT	CATRTRREPGEELFF
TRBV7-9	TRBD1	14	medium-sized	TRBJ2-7	TGTGCCAGCAGCGACAGGGTTGGGTCCTACGAGCAGTACTTC	CASSDRVGSYEQYF
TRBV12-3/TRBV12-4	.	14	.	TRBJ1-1	TGTGCCAGAAGTGATGACAGGCCGAACACTGAAGCTTTCTTT	CARSDDRPNTEAFF
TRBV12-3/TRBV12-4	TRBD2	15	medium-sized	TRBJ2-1	TGTGCCAGCAGTTTCGGAGCGGGGCAACACAATGAGCAGTTCTTC	CASSFGAGQHNEQFF
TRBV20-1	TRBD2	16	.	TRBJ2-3	TGCAGTGTCTCCAAACTAGCGGGAGGGCCCGCAGATACGCAGTATTTT	CSVSKLAGGPADTQYF
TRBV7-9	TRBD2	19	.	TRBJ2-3	TGTGCCAGCAGCTCCGGCACTAGCGGGAGAGGGGGGAAAACAGATACGCAGTATTTT	CASSSGTSGRGGKTDTQYF
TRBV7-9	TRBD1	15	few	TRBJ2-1	TGTGCCAGCAGCCCCCGGGACAGACATCACAATGAGCAGTTCTTC	CASSPRDRHHNEQFF